This TCR beta chain stems from a study of cytomegalovirus exposure and HLA in healthy donors. As for the study in general: The same platform used for the approximately 670 first-cohort repertoires was also used for the roughly 130 validation repertoires, as a later analysis reported.

This clone has just one count. Antigen specificity is unknown. Germline V lookup: CDR1 SGHRS, CDR2 YFSETQ. The CDR3 runs 16 residues. V lost 4 bases and J lost 4; bases outside the gene matches: 10. General study findings and limits: Published work reported that the classifier diagnosed cytomegalovirus status with high specificity and sensitivity. Among TCR beta chains, those listed as cytomegalovirus-associated numbered about 150.

The data were produced by immunoSEQ multiplex PCR, yet TCRdb's version contains in-frame clones alone and is incomplete. This sample yields some 45,000 clones, of which more than 85% are seen a single time; roughly 5.2% belongs to the top ten. The sample was PBMCs. The V gene is TRBV5-1, the J gene TRBJ2-5, with 10 bases aligning to TRBD1. The sequence was obtained from a man aged 18 to 29 in good health and CMV-seronegative. The CDR3 loop reads CASSRRDRGGLETQYF. Here the CDR3 DNA reads TGCGCCAGCAGCCGCCGGGACAGGGGTGGGTTAGAGACCCAGTACTTC.